The 29 T cell receptor beta chains listed next were all sequenced from one sample in a study of T cell changes during pregnancy in multiple sclerosis. Some clones are missing from TCRdb's copy, which holds only in-frame ones; the method was immunoSEQ multiplex PCR. The sample includes tens of thousands of clones, 89% of them seen just once. Specimen: CD4+ T cells from peripheral blood mononuclear cells, collected in the first trimester of pregnancy. The receptors shown here come from a female donor with multiple sclerosis, enrolled in a pregnancy study.

The CDR3: CASSLLAGIYNEQFF. The CDR3 DNA reads TGTGCCAGCAGCCTGCTGGCGGGGATCTACAATGAGCAGTTCTTC. The chain joins TRBV14 to TRBJ2-1; tentatively, D is TRBD2 (6 bases). This CDR3 comprises 15 residues. From germline, CDR1 is SGHDN and CDR2 FVKESK. Deletions cut 4 bases from V and 3 bases from J, with 13 bases between.

The chain carries TRBV5-1 and TRBJ2-3; 10 bases align to TRBD2. Trimming removed 4 bases from V and 3 bases from J; junction bases left unmatched: 8. Germline V lookup: CDR1 SGHRS, CDR2 YFSETQ. The CDR3 runs 16 residues. The CDR3 here is CASSRVGTSETDTQYF. CDR3 DNA sequence: TGCGCCAGCAGCCGAGTCGGGACTAGCGAGACAGATACGCAGTATTTT.

The chain recombines TRBV27 with TRBJ2-3; the match to TRBD2 covers 11 bases. The germline gives CDR1 MNHEY, CDR2 SMNVEV (reference sequence). After removal of 3 bases from V and 6 bases from J, the junction contained 8 bases not matched to a gene. The CDR3 extends over 16 amino acids. In DNA, the CDR3 is TGTGCCAGCAGTTTGGGACTAGCGGAACCCTTGGATACGCAGTATTTT. Its protein is CASSLGLAEPLDTQYF.

J is TRBJ2-5 and V is TRBV11-2; a weak D match, TRBD2 (6 bases). The germline gives CDR1 SGHAT, CDR2 FQNNGV. V lost 5 bases, J lost 2 bases, and 9 bases lay in between. This CDR3 is 13 amino acids long. The CDR3, as DNA: TGTGCCAGCAGCGGTAGCGGTCAAGAGACCCAGTACTTC. This encodes CASSGSGQETQYF.

This chain connects TRBV6-5 to TRBJ2-2, with no clear D. CDR1 is MNHEY, CDR2 SVGAGI, per germline. V was pared by 0 bases and J by 5 bases, with 10 bases between. The CDR3 sequence is 15 residues long. The CDR3 DNA follows: TGTGCCAGCAGTTACTCCCGGGTGCAGACCGGGGAGCTGTTTTTT. This translates into CASSYSRVQTGELFF.

This chain uses TRBV2 with TRBJ2-3; D perhaps matches TRBD1 (6 bases). Germline V CDR1 and CDR2: SNHLY, FYNNEI. Trimming took off 4 bases at V and 2 bases at J, with 10 bases between the two ends. CDR3 length: 14 amino acids. The CDR3 is CASSARTVTDTQYF. CDR3 DNA sequence: TGTGCCAGCAGTGCGCGGACAGTCACAGATACGCAGTATTTT.

The chain combines TRBV30 with TRBJ2-7; TRBD2 might be the D (5 bases). The CDR3 extends over 10 amino acids. Trimming took 5 bases from V and 6 from J, leaving 8 bases between them. The germline V gene has CDR1 GTSNPN and CDR2 SVGIG (reference sequence). The CDR3 coding sequence is TGTGCCTGGGACCGGGGCGAGCAGTACTTC. It translates to CAWDRGEQYF.

The rearrangement links TRBV7-9 to TRBJ2-1; TRBD2 matches 9 bases. V dropped 8 bases and J dropped 7; count of bases not matched to a gene: 6. The length of the CDR3 is 13 residues. Germline V gives CDR1 SEHNR, CDR2 FQNEAQ (reference sequence). This chain's CDR3 is CASPSGRRNEQFF. CDR3 bases: TGTGCCAGCCCCAGCGGGAGGCGGAATGAGCAGTTCTTC.

V and J are TRBV4-1 and TRBJ2-5; 11 bases agree with TRBD2. Germline V gene sequence: CDR1 MGHRA, CDR2 YSYEKL. With V trimmed by 4 bases and J by 4 bases, 2 bases remained unmatched. The CDR3 runs 14 residues. CDR3 coding DNA: TGCGCCAGCAGCCTCGGACTAGCGGGAGAGACCCAGTACTTC. The encoded protein is CASSLGLAGETQYF.

The chain combines TRBV7-2 with TRBJ2-7; TRBD2 matches 7 bases. V dropped 2 bases and J dropped 3; count of bases not matched to a gene: 7. Per germline, CDR1 SGHTA and CDR2 FQGNSA. The CDR3 sequence is 15 residues long. In DNA form, the CDR3 reads TGTGCCAGCAGCTTATCCCTAGCGGTCCTCTACGAGCAGTACTTC. It codes for CASSLSLAVLYEQYF.

The rearrangement links TRBV4-1 to TRBJ2-7; possibly TRBD2 for D (6 bases). Germline loops: CDR1 MGHRA, CDR2 YSYEKL. Trimming pared 1 base from V and 2 bases from J, leaving 15 bases between. This CDR3 comprises 16 residues. CDR3 bases: TGCGCCAGCAGCCAAGTCCCATGGCGGGGAACCTACGAGCAGTACTTC. This sequence encodes CASSQVPWRGTYEQYF.

V and J are TRBV10-1 and TRBJ2-7; D is unclear. The ends were cut back, 4 bases at V and 7 bases at J, with 14 bases in the middle. Germline V gene data show CDR1 as WNHNN and CDR2 as SYGVQD (reference sequence). The length of the CDR3 is 13 residues. The CDR3 coding sequence is TGCGCCAGCAGTGCCTCCTTCTACGGGGAGCAGTACTTC. Translation: CASSASFYGEQYF.

As to this clone: One end of the junction varies from germline; a read error may be responsible. J is TRBJ2-7 and V is TRBV5-4; TRBD2 aligns across 7 bases. The V gene's germline CDR1 is SGHNT and CDR2 YYREEE (reference sequence). The length of the CDR3 is 15 residues. CDR3 residues: CASSLEGVRDYQQYF. The CDR3 nucleotides are TGTGCCAGCAGCTTGGAAGGGGTAAGGGACTACCAGCAGTACTTC.

The chain recombines TRBV5-1 with TRBJ2-1; TRBD2 agrees at 10 bases. Germline assignment: CDR1 SGHRS and CDR2 YFSETQ. The CDR3 is made up of 16 amino acids. The V and J ends lost 1 base and 3 bases, in that order; junction bases with no gene match: 4. The CDR3, as DNA: TGCGCCAGCAGCTTGACCGGGACTAGCGTCTACAATGAGCAGTTCTTC. It encodes CASSLTGTSVYNEQFF.

V usage is TRBV27 and J usage is TRBJ1-1; no definite D call. The length of the CDR3 is 14 residues. Germline-derived CDR1 and CDR2 are MNHEY and SMNVEV (reference sequence). V was cut by 0 bases and J by 6 bases, with 11 bases left in between. CDR3 bases: TGTGCCAGCAGTTTATCAAGGACGGAGGCTGAAGCTTTCTTT. This codes for CASSLSRTEAEAFF.

The genes are TRBV6-5 and TRBJ2-7, with D tentatively TRBD1 (5 bases). Germline V gives CDR1 MNHEY, CDR2 SVGAGI. CDR3 size: 13 residues. The ends were cut back, 5 bases at V and 0 bases at J, with 8 bases in the middle. CDR3 DNA: TGTGCCAGCAGTAGGGGAAGCTCCTACGAGCAGTACTTC. It yields the protein CASSRGSSYEQYF.

The chain employs TRBV28 and TRBJ2-7; a weak D match, TRBD2 (5 bases). Trimming took 6 bases from V and 0 from J, leaving 21 bases between them. Germline V lookup: CDR1 MDHEN, CDR2 SYDVKM. The CDR3 loop spans 17 amino acids. DNA of the CDR3: TGTGCCAGCAGACCCCACTTTGGGAGCCGCGACTCCTACGAGCAGTACTTC. This encodes CASRPHFGSRDSYEQYF. Full variable domain (rest looked up from reference TRBV28 and TRBJ2-7): DVKVTQSSRYLVKRTGEKVFLECVQDMDHENMFWYRQDPGLGLRLIYFSYDVKMKEKGDIPEGYSVSREKKERFSLILESASTNQTSMYLCASRPHFGSRDSYEQYFGPGTRLTVT.

The chain is built from TRBV7-3 and TRBJ1-1, with D possibly TRBD1 on 6 matching bases. Germline V gene lookup returns CDR1 SGHTA and CDR2 FQGTGA. The V end lost 8 bases, the J end lost 1 base, and 11 bases lay between the germline ends. The CDR3 is 13 residues long. The CDR3 DNA reads TGTGCCAGCGCTACAGGGTGGAACACTGAAGCTTTCTTT. The encoded protein is CASATGWNTEAFF.

The chain uses TRBV18 and TRBJ2-1; 8 positions match TRBD1. The CDR3 spans 14 residues. Germline values: CDR1 KGHSH, CDR2 LQKENI. The trim removed 6 bases at V and 6 bases at J, leaving 7 bases unmatched. The CDR3 reads CASSGQGASNEQFF. CDR3 DNA sequence: TGTGCCAGCTCCGGACAGGGCGCCTCCAATGAGCAGTTCTTC.

Turning to this clone: Distinct nucleotide sequences in the sample also encode this CDR3. This chain joins TRBV5-1 and TRBJ1-5; tentative D call: TRBD1 (6 bases). The germline CDR1 and CDR2 sequences are SGHRS and YFSETQ. The CDR3 covers 15 residues. V was shortened by 0 bases and J by 3 bases, with 10 bases between the two germline ends. CDR3 amino acids: CASSLEGGSNQPQHF. The CDR3 region has the DNA TGCGCCAGCAGCTTGGAAGGGGGTTCCAATCAGCCCCAGCATTTT.

The chain couples TRBV30 to TRBJ1-2; TRBD1 matches at 8 bases. The CDR3 is 13 amino acids. Germline V CDR1 and CDR2: GTSNPN, SVGIG (reference sequence). V lost 8 bases, J lost 1 base, and 6 bases stayed unmatched. CDR3 protein: CAGTGQDNYGYTF. The CDR3 DNA reads TGTGCCGGAACGGGACAGGATAACTATGGCTACACCTTC. Using reference TRBV30 and TRBJ1-2 for the parts outside the CDR3, the full variable domain is SQTIHQWPATLVQPVGSPLSLECTVEGTSNPNLYWYRQAAGRGLQLLFYSVGIGQISSEVPQNLSASRPQDRQFILSSKKLLLSDSGFYLCAGTGQDNYGYTFGSGTRLTVV.

The chain is built from TRBV2 and TRBJ1-1, with 9 nucleotides matching TRBD1. Germline CDR1 SNHLY, CDR2 FYNNEI. The CDR3 spans 13 residues. Trimming took 8 bases from V and 4 from J; bases not matched to a gene: 5. The DNA of the CDR3 is TGTGCCAGCGGGGGACAGGGTAGCACTGAAGCTTTCTTT. Its translation: CASGGQGSTEAFF.

The chain recombines TRBV23-1 with TRBJ2-7; no clear D gene. Being an ORF, TRBV23-1 has a function that is uncertain. V was pared by 3 bases and J by 4 bases, with 25 bases between. The CDR3 length is 18 residues. The CDR3 DNA reads TGCGCCAGCAGTCATCCTTACTCCCCGGGTCCTCGGATATACGAGCAGTACTTC. Amino acids: CASSHPYSPGPRIYEQYF.

The V and J genes are TRBV2 and TRBJ1-3; D may be TRBD1 (6 bases). Per the germline V gene, CDR1 is SNHLY and CDR2 is FYNNEI. The CDR3 consists of 14 residues. V was clipped by 2 bases and J by 2 bases, with 7 bases between them. The DNA for the CDR3 is TGTGCCAGCAGTGAAAACAGGGCTGGAAACACCATATATTTT. As protein: CASSENRAGNTIYF.

The chain has TRBV29-1 and TRBJ1-6; TRBD1 is a possible D gene (6 bases). CDR3 length: 13 residues. CDR1 and CDR2 from the germline V gene are SQVTM and ANQGSEA. V lost 7 bases and J 5 bases, leaving 12 bases between the germline ends. In nucleotides, the CDR3 is TGCAGCGCCCGTAACAGGGATAATTCACCCCTCCACTTT. Protein: CSARNRDNSPLHF.

This chain links TRBV6-5 with TRBJ1-1; 7 nucleotides agree with TRBD1. Germline V lookup: CDR1 MNHEY, CDR2 SVGAGI. V dropped 6 bases and J dropped 2; count of bases not matched to a gene: 9. CDR3 length: 15 amino acids. In nucleotides, the CDR3 is TGTGCCAGCAGCTTCGATAGGGGGCCTAACACTGAAGCTTTCTTT. Translated, it gives CASSFDRGPNTEAFF.

The chain combines TRBV9 with TRBJ1-4; 9 bases fit TRBD1. The V gene end was trimmed by 2 bases and the J gene end by 8 bases; junction bases not matched to a gene: 4. CDR1 and CDR2 (germline): SGDLS, YYNGEE. The CDR3 sequence is 14 residues long. CDR3: CASSVWGQGEKLFF. The CDR3 DNA sequence: TGTGCCAGCAGCGTTTGGGGACAGGGCGAAAAACTGTTTTTT.

The rearrangement joins TRBV7-6 to TRBJ2-1; tentative D call: TRBD2 (5 bases). This CDR3 is 14 amino acids long. The germline gives CDR1 SGHVS, CDR2 FNYEAQ. Trimming removed 5 bases from V and 7 bases from J, with 15 bases in between. Here the CDR3 reads CASSHPSRRNEQFF. The CDR3 DNA reads as TGTGCCAGCAGCCACCCTAGCCGGCGGAATGAGCAGTTCTTC.

This chain uses TRBV7-6 with TRBJ2-3; D is uncertain. In germline, CDR1 is SGHVS, CDR2 FNYEAQ. The CDR3 runs to 13 residues. Trimming took off 5 bases at V and 5 bases at J, with 11 bases between the two ends. The CDR3 here is CASSPFQLDTQYF. The CDR3 DNA reads TGTGCCAGCAGCCCCTTCCAGTTAGATACGCAGTATTTT.